This TCR beta chain was found in a study of blood T cell repertoires in COVID-19. Study background: Samples representing acute and convalescent COVID-19 were sourced from the United States, Italy and Spain.

This CDR3 is built from 13 residues. In germline, CDR1 is SGHTS, CDR2 YDEGEE. Trimming shortened V by 0 bases and J by 8 bases, and 11 bases separated the two germline ends. Repertoires were generated with immunoSEQ multiplex PCR, while TCRdb's copy carries only in-frame clones and drops some. The table records a few hundred thousand clones, 88% of them present only once. This clone was found a few times. The receptor was derived from a woman aged 45-60 years with active or convalescent COVID-19. The chain carries TRBV5-8 and TRBJ1-1; no clear D gene. The sample comprised peripheral blood. CDR3 coding DNA: TGTGCCAGCAGCTTGGACCACGGGAGGGAAGCTTTCTTT. Translated, it gives CASSLDHGREAFF.